This passage covers 21 T cell receptor beta chains from one sample sequenced in a study of tumor and adjacent non-tumor tissue in lung cancer (dated by TCRdb to about 2018). Bulk unsorted tissue served as the source for RNA extraction, and RNA quality was assessed using a NanoDrop ND-1000 and an Agilent 2100. For the normal lung samples, distant non-tumor tissue was collected more than 3 cm away from the tumor edge. Libraries were built with multiplex PCR. The listed sequencing device is Illumina HiSeq 2500. TCRbeta libraries were constructed through three rounds of nested PCR with primers (Table S4) according to protocols modified from ARM-PCR. The public reads were run again by TCRdb, first through fastp at Q25 and then through MiXCR, and only productive beta chains were kept. Each entry is one CDR3 protein sequence, shown with its most common DNA and genes. This sample gives approximately 47,000 distinct CDR3 sequences in total; under 75% of them show up just once. The leading ten clones occupy 30% of the sample.

What was sequenced was distant non-tumor lung tissue. The receptor set was obtained from a woman aged 70 to 79 with non-small cell lung cancer.

This clonotype occurred a few times. A much larger clone lies one base from this, so it may be a read error. The chain couples TRBV5-4 to TRBJ2-5; TRBD1 might be the D (6 bases). The CDR3 consists of 14 residues. Germline V lookup: CDR1 SGHNT, CDR2 YYREEE (reference sequence). This CDR3 reads CASSLTGYGEAQYF. The CDR3 DNA is TGTGCCAGCAGCTTAACAGGGTACGGAGAGGCCCAGTACTTC.

V is TRBV11-1 and J is TRBJ2-1; 10 bases match TRBD2. Germline CDR1 reads SGHAT; CDR2 reads FQDESV (reference sequence). This CDR3 comprises 17 residues. V lost 6 bases and J lost 0; bases outside the gene matches: 8. CDR3 nucleotides: TGTGCCAGCAGTTCCCAATTAGCGGGAGGCTCCTACAATGAGCAGTTCTTC. Amino acids: CASSSQLAGGSYNEQFF.

Worth noting for this clonotype: Because it lacks the conserved phenylalanine or tryptophan at the end, this CDR3 is likely a read error. The rearrangement links TRBV30 to TRBJ1-2; 8 bases align to TRBD1. J was trimmed by 7 bases and V by 3 bases; bases with no gene match: 13. In germline, CDR1 is GTSNPN, CDR2 SVGIG (reference sequence). The length of the CDR3 is 15 residues. The CDR3 protein is CAWRQQGERRSGYTL. CDR3 DNA sequence: TGTGCCTGGAGGCAACAGGGGGAGCGAAGAAGTGGCTACACCCTC.

CDR3 sequence: CASSLTGGPSGANVLTF. CDR3 in DNA: TGTGCCAGCAGCTTAACAGGGGGTCCCTCTGGGGCCAACGTCCTGACTTTC. This chain connects TRBV21-1 to TRBJ2-6; TRBD1, the table's D call, was not compared with the DNA. TRBV21-1 has pseudogene status. The CDR3 has 17 amino acids.

To note about this clonotype: The conserved closing phenylalanine or tryptophan is absent in this CDR3, likely reflecting a read error. The DNA is omitted, as the CDR3 cannot be located on it reliably, and the CDR3 follows TCRdb's listing. The V call is TRBV6-5, the J call TRBJ2-3; TRBD2 is the table's D call and was not checked against the DNA. The length of the CDR3 is 17 amino acids, counting both ends. Per the germline V gene, CDR1 is MNHEY and CDR2 is SVGAGI. The CDR3 loop reads CASSYSGGTHYPDTHYS.

As to this clonotype: The junction does not match germline at one end; this may be a read error. The gene calls are TRBV6-2 or TRBV6-3 and TRBJ2-1, with 8 bases fitting TRBD2. This CDR3 is 14 amino acids long. CDR1 and CDR2 from the germline V gene are MNHEY and SVGEGT. CDR3 in DNA: TGTGTCAGCATTGGAGCGGGAGAAAACAATGAGCAGTTCTTC. Translated: CVSIGAGENNEQFF.

This clonotype appeared once. A much larger clonotype is one base distant, so this may be a read error. The V and J genes are TRBV30 and TRBJ2-1, with TRBD2 matching over 8 bases. This CDR3 is 17 amino acids long. In germline, CDR1 is GTSNPN, CDR2 SVGIG (reference sequence). CDR3 residues: CAWSDTGGAGAYKEQFF. CDR3 DNA sequence: TGTGCCTGGAGTGATACCGGGGGAGCGGGAGCCTACAAAGAGCAGTTCTTC.

By sample fraction, this clonotype is medium-sized. The rearrangement uses TRBV29-1 and TRBJ2-7; 7 nucleotides match TRBD1. The length of the CDR3 is 14 residues. The J segment lost 4 bases and the V segment lost 6 bases, leaving 12 bases of the junction unmatched. Germline V CDR1 and CDR2: SQVTM, ANQGSEA. The CDR3 protein is CSVRRSRGSYEQYF. The DNA for the CDR3 is TGCAGCGTCCGACGGAGCAGGGGGTCTTACGAGCAGTACTTC.

Concerning this clonotype: The junction shows a germline mismatch at one end, possibly a read error. The gene calls are TRBV11-1 and TRBJ2-7; no clear D. Germline CDR1 is SGHAT and CDR2 is FQDESV (reference sequence). The CDR3 extends over 14 amino acids. The CDR3 DNA sequence: TGTGCCAACAGCTTCGAAGTGAGTCGGTACGAGCAGTACTTC. Protein sequence: CANSFEVSRYEQYF.

This clonotype was found a few times. V is TRBV28 and J is TRBJ1-4; no definite D call. Germline CDR1 MDHEN, CDR2 SYDVKM. The ends were cut back, 7 bases at V and 2 bases at J, with 11 bases in the middle. This CDR3 comprises 14 residues. The CDR3 nucleotides are TGTGCCAGCATTAGCCTTACCACTAATGAAAAACTGTTTTTT. Encoded protein: CASISLTTNEKLFF.

This clonotype was observed at least ten times. The chain uses TRBV5-5 and TRBJ2-5, with unresolved D. CDR1 and CDR2 (germline): SGHKS, YYEKEE (reference sequence). The V and J ends lost 2 bases and 4 bases respectively, with 9 bases between them. This CDR3 has 13 residues. The CDR3 nucleotides read TGTGCCAGCAGCTTTGATGTCGCAGAGACCCAGTACTTC. It encodes CASSFDVAETQYF. The full variable domain, its missing parts supplied by reference TRBV5-5 and TRBJ2-5, is DAGVTQSPTHLIKTRGQQVTLRCSPISGHKSVSWYQQVLGQGPQFIFQYYEKEERGRGNFPDRFSARQFPNYSSELNVNALLLGDSALYLCASSFDVAETQYFGPGTRLLVL.

This clonotype was picked up one time. Being one base from a much bigger clone, this may be a read error. The chain employs TRBV7-9 and TRBJ2-3; no clear D. The CDR3 runs 12 residues. Germline V gene lookup returns CDR1 SEHNR and CDR2 FQNEAQ (reference sequence). Written as DNA, the CDR3 is TGTGCCAGCAGCTTTGGCTCAGATCCGCAGTATTTT. This codes for CASSFGSDPQYF.

The chain joins TRBV19 to TRBJ2-1; D is unclear. Trimming took 10 bases from V and 0 from J, leaving 13 bases between them. Germline values: CDR1 LNHDA, CDR2 SQIVND (reference sequence). This CDR3 region has 14 residues. The CDR3 DNA reads as TGTGCCACACGAGGAAGCTACTCCTACAATGAGCAGTTCTTC. It is translated as CATRGSYSYNEQFF.

This clonotype was observed a handful of times. This could be a read error, since a much larger clone is one nucleotide away. The chain combines TRBV10-3 with TRBJ1-2, with D possibly matching TRBD1 (6 bases). CDR1 is ENHRY, CDR2 SYGVKD, per germline. This CDR3 region has 16 residues. CDR3 sequence reads: CATSEGGGQGRYGYTF. In DNA form, the CDR3 reads TGTGCCACCAGTGAGGGCGGGGGCCAGGGCCGCTATGGCTACACCTTC.

The J gene is TRBJ2-7, the V gene TRBV19; tentatively, D is TRBD1 (7 bases). The CDR3 loop spans 14 amino acids. Trimming removed 5 bases at V and 1 base at J, with 12 bases between. Germline-derived CDR1 and CDR2 are LNHDA and SQIVND (reference sequence). DNA for the CDR3: TGTGCCAGTAGTCCCGCAGGGGGGTCCTACGAGCAGTACTTC. This encodes CASSPAGGSYEQYF.

This clonotype was seen repeatedly, ten times or more. This chain connects TRBV10-3 to TRBJ2-3, with TRBD2 matching 11 bases. From germline, CDR1 is ENHRY and CDR2 SYGVKD. V was clipped by 6 bases and J by 2 bases; unmatched bases: 1. This CDR3 is 14 amino acids long. Written as DNA, the CDR3 is TGTGCCATCAGGGGACTAGCGGACACAGATACGCAGTATTTT. Protein: CAIRGLADTDTQYF.

The rearrangement joins TRBV29-1 to TRBJ2-1, with TRBD1 as a possible D gene (6 bases). This CDR3 contains 15 residues. Trimming shortened V by 3 bases and J by 3 bases, and 15 bases separated the two germline ends. Germline V gene lookup returns CDR1 SQVTM and CDR2 ANQGSEA. The CDR3 spells CSVDDAGVYYNEQFF. CDR3 in DNA: TGCAGCGTTGATGATGCAGGGGTTTACTACAATGAGCAGTTCTTC.

This clonotype appeared once. A single base separates this from a much larger clone, so it may be a read error. The chain employs TRBV28 and TRBJ1-5; D remains unclear. This CDR3 contains 14 residues. The germline V gene has CDR1 MDHEN and CDR2 SYDVKM. CDR3 region: CPSSPTGGNQPQHF. The CDR3 coding sequence is TGTCCCAGCAGCCCCACTGGCGGCAATCAGCCCCAGCATTTT.

Concerning this clonotype: One end of the junction does not line up with germline, which may come from a read error. This rearrangement joins TRBV12-3 or TRBV12-4 to TRBJ1-2; tentatively, D is TRBD1 (6 bases). The CDR3 sequence is 14 residues long. The CDR3 spells CTSSFGGRSYGYTF. CDR3 DNA sequence: TGTACCAGCAGTTTTGGGGGGCGAAGCTATGGCTACACCTTC.

This clonotype showed up just once. One junction end does not reproduce the germline sequence, and a read error may be involved. The J gene is TRBJ2-5, the V gene TRBV6-2 or TRBV6-3; 11 bases match TRBD2. This CDR3 is built from 16 residues. Germline V gives CDR1 MNHEY, CDR2 SVGEGT. Here the CDR3 reads CATSARLAGPQGTQYF. The CDR3 region has the DNA TGTGCCACCAGTGCGAGACTAGCGGGACCACAAGGGACCCAGTACTTC.

On this clonotype: This CDR3 fails to terminate in the conserved phenylalanine or tryptophan, so it likely reflects a read error. The chain is built from TRBV6-1 and TRBJ2-7; 9 bases agree with TRBD2. CDR3 length: 15 residues. The junction had 9 bases not matched to a gene; V was cut back by 4 bases and J by 5 bases. Germline V gene sequence: CDR1 MNHNS, CDR2 SASEGT. The CDR3 DNA sequence: TGTGCCAGCAGTGTGTTGTCTAGCGGGACAGACGAGCAGTACCTC. Protein sequence: CASSVLSSGTDEQYL.